This entry lists 16 T cell receptor beta chains sequenced from one sample in a study of blood T cell repertoires in COVID-19. This table comes from immunoSEQ multiplex PCR, and its TCRdb copy is limited to in-frame clones, with some not included. The sample yields roughly 45,000 clones, over 65% seen once. Sequenced sample: peripheral blood. Receptor source: a human donor in a cohort sampled during active COVID-19.

This clone occurred once. The chain couples TRBV20-1 to TRBJ2-7, with 8 bases lining up with TRBD1. Germline CDR1 DFQATT, CDR2 SNEGSKA (reference sequence). J lost 6 bases, V lost 6 bases, and 4 bases had no gene match. This CDR3 is 11 amino acids long. DNA for the CDR3: TGCAGTGCCTTGACAGGGGTCGAGCAGTACTTC. It translates to CSALTGVEQYF.

The chain uses TRBV10-3 and TRBJ2-3; perhaps TRBD2 as D (7 bases). Per germline, CDR1 ENHRY and CDR2 SYGVKD. CDR3 size: 14 residues. Trimming removed 6 bases at V and 6 bases at J, with 16 bases between. As DNA, the CDR3 is TGTGCCATCAGGGTGGCGGGGGCCGCGGATACGCAGTATTTT. Residues: CAIRVAGAADTQYF.

The V call is TRBV6-6, the J call TRBJ2-7; D remains unclear. The V and J ends lost 7 bases and 6 bases respectively, with 10 bases between them. The germline V gene encodes CDR1 MNHNY and CDR2 SVGAGI (reference sequence). The CDR3 consists of 11 residues. The CDR3 loop is CASNLGVEQYF. The CDR3 region has the DNA TGTGCCAGCAATTTGGGCGTCGAGCAGTACTTC.

The rearrangement links TRBV6-5 to TRBJ2-3, with 7 bases matching TRBD1. The CDR3 sequence is 13 residues long. Germline CDR1 is MNHEY and CDR2 is SVGAGI. V lost 6 bases, J lost 2 bases, and 2 bases stayed unmatched. DNA for the CDR3: TGTGCCAGCAGGGACAGGATCACAGATACGCAGTATTTT. As protein: CASRDRITDTQYF.

The chain employs TRBV6-6 and TRBJ1-1, with 8 positions matching TRBD1. Unmatched junction bases numbered 7, after V lost 6 bases and J lost 4 bases. This CDR3 is 14 amino acids long. Germline V gene data show CDR1 as MNHNY and CDR2 as SVGAGI (reference sequence). The CDR3 nucleotides read TGTGCCAGCAGGGCAGGGGGCGCGGGCACTGAAGCTTTCTTT. Translating gives CASRAGGAGTEAFF.

The chain has TRBV29-1 and TRBJ1-1; D remains ambiguous. V lost 7 bases to trimming and J lost 6 bases, with 15 bases between them. The CDR3 spans 12 residues. The germline CDR1 and CDR2 sequences are SQVTM and ANQGSEA. In DNA, the CDR3 is TGCAGCGGGCTAAGAGGGATCGCTGAAGCTTTCTTT. It encodes CSGLRGIAEAFF.

This clone was recorded a few times. The V and J genes are TRBV11-2 and TRBJ1-5; a weak D match, TRBD1 (5 bases). CDR1 is SGHAT, CDR2 FQNNGV, per germline. The CDR3 sequence is 17 residues long. The V and J ends lost 0 bases and 2 bases respectively, with 14 bases between them. The CDR3 is CASSLDGRGSGNQPQHF. The CDR3 nucleotides are TGTGCCAGCAGCTTAGATGGAAGGGGCTCGGGCAATCAGCCCCAGCATTTT.

This chain uses TRBV13 with TRBJ1-6; TRBD1 agrees at 7 bases. The CDR3 length is 15 residues. Germline CDR1 is PRHDT and CDR2 is FYEKMQ (reference sequence). The junction had 6 bases not matched to a gene; V was cut back by 5 bases and J by 5 bases. The CDR3 nucleotides are TGTGCCAGCAGCCGTAGGGGGACAGATAATTCACCCCTCCACTTT. Translation: CASSRRGTDNSPLHF.

This sequence joins TRBV5-4 and TRBJ2-7; possibly TRBD1 for D (6 bases). Germline loops: CDR1 SGHNT, CDR2 YYREEE (reference sequence). CDR3 length: 14 amino acids. Trimming removed 1 base at V and 0 bases at J, with 8 bases between. CDR3 DNA: TGTGCCAGCAGCTTGCGGGACACCTCCTACGAGCAGTACTTC. The encoded protein is CASSLRDTSYEQYF. Full variable domain (rest looked up from reference TRBV5-4 and TRBJ2-7): ETGVTQSPTHLIKTRGQQVTLRCSSQSGHNTVSWYQQALGQGPQFIFQYYREEENGRGNFPPRFSGLQFPNYSSELNVNALELDDSALYLCASSLRDTSYEQYFGPGTRLTVT.

The chain recombines TRBV2 with TRBJ1-2; TRBD1 agrees at 9 bases. Germline-derived CDR1 and CDR2 are SNHLY and FYNNEI. V was pared by 4 bases and J by 8 bases, with 14 bases of the junction left unmatched. The CDR3 loop spans 16 amino acids. The CDR3 loop is CASSAARDRASRGYTF. CDR3 coding DNA: TGTGCCAGCAGTGCTGCTCGGGACAGGGCTAGCCGGGGCTACACCTTC.

This chain joins TRBV5-1 and TRBJ1-1; D gene unclear. Germline V gives CDR1 SGHRS, CDR2 YFSETQ. V dropped 0 bases and J dropped 10 bases, with 13 bases sitting between them. The length of the CDR3 is 13 residues. CDR3 protein: CASSLAADSRAFF. DNA of the CDR3: TGCGCCAGCAGCTTGGCAGCCGATTCTAGAGCTTTCTTT.

This clone was counted a single time. The chain couples TRBV6-5 to TRBJ1-1; D perhaps matches TRBD1 (5 bases). CDR1 MNHEY and CDR2 SVGAGI come from the germline V gene. V shed 6 bases and J shed 4 bases, with 15 bases lying between them. This CDR3 has 14 amino acids. The CDR3 nucleotides are TGTGCCAGCAGGAAGACCGACAGAACCACTGAAGCTTTCTTT. It codes for CASRKTDRTTEAFF.

J is TRBJ1-1 and V is TRBV9, with D possibly TRBD1 on 5 matching bases. Deletions cut 0 bases from V and 1 base from J, with 10 bases between. CDR3 size: 15 residues. Germline values: CDR1 SGDLS, CDR2 YYNGEE. DNA for the CDR3: TGTGCCAGCAGCGTAGGGGGAGGGGCGAACACTGAAGCTTTCTTT. This encodes CASSVGGGANTEAFF.

This chain uses TRBV30 with TRBJ1-5; TRBD1 might be the D (6 bases). Germline assignment: CDR1 GTSNPN and CDR2 SVGIG (reference sequence). Trimming stripped 1 base from V and 11 bases from J, with 18 bases between. There are 14 residues in the CDR3. CDR3 loop: CAWSGRQAGAAQHF. The CDR3 coding sequence is TGTGCCTGGAGTGGCCGACAGGCGGGCGCGGCCCAGCATTTT.

The chain carries TRBV12-3 or TRBV12-4 and TRBJ2-7, with 8 bases lining up with TRBD1. V lost 6 bases and J lost 6; bases outside the gene matches: 7. CDR3 length: 13 residues. The CDR3 loop reads CASRPRDRLEQYF. In DNA, the CDR3 is TGTGCCAGCAGACCCCGGGACAGGCTCGAGCAGTACTTC.

The chain employs TRBV28 and TRBJ2-7; 7 bases align to TRBD1. This CDR3 is built from 12 residues. Per the germline V gene, CDR1 is MDHEN and CDR2 is SYDVKM. The ends lost 2 bases at V and 7 bases at J; junction bases unmatched: 2. CDR3 region: CASSLMGQEQYF. The CDR3 DNA follows: TGTGCCAGCAGTTTAATGGGACAGGAGCAGTACTTC.